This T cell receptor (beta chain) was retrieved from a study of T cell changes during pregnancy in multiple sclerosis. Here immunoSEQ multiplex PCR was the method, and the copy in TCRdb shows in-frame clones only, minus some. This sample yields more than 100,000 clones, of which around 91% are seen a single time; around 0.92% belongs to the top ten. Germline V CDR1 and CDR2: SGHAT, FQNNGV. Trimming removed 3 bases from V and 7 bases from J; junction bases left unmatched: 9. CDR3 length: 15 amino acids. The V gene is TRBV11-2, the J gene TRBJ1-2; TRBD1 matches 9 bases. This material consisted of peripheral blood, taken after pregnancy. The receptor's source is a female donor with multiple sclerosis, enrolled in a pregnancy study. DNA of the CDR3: TGTGCCAGCAGCTTCGCGGGACAGGGATTAGGTGGCTACACCTTC. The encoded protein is CASSFAGQGLGGYTF.